A selection of T cell receptor beta chains follows, all from one sample in a study of blood T cell repertoires in COVID-19. The table came from immunoSEQ multiplex PCR; TCRdb's copy has only in-frame clones and leaves some out. The table has 70,000 to 80,000 clones, around nine tenths seen once. Sequenced sample: peripheral blood. These receptors were collected from a woman aged 60-75 years with acute or convalescent COVID-19. Both conserved end residues are part of each CDR3. The order of the fields is clone size, D gene, V gene, J gene, CDR3 DNA, CDR3 protein. The D gene is left open where the match is weak. Clone size is not always given. Where it is, it says once, few, many or a class for expanded clones.

few	NA	TRBV3-1/TRBV3-2	TRBJ2-1	TGTGCCAGCAGCCCCCCGGGTGAACTGACCGCCTACAATGAGCAGTTCTTC	CASSPPGELTAYNEQFF
NA	TRBD1	TRBV7-3	TRBJ1-1	TGTGCCAGCAGCTTGACTACCGGGACAGGAACTGAAGCTTTCTTT	CASSLTTGTGTEAFF
once	NA	TRBV4-2	TRBJ2-1	TGTGCCAGCAGCCACCGGGACGAAGGGGGCAATGAGCAGTTCTTC	CASSHRDEGGNEQFF
once	TRBD1	TRBV6-5	TRBJ1-4	TGTGCCAGCAGTTCCTCAGGGGGCGCAGGGGAAAAACTGTTTTTT	CASSSSGGAGEKLFF
NA	NA	TRBV9	TRBJ1-1	TGTGCCAGCACCCTCCTGGAGGGGAAGAACACTGAAGCTTTCTTT	CASTLLEGKNTEAFF
NA	NA	TRBV30	TRBJ2-5	TGTGCCTGGAGTCTCGGTCTCCAAGAGACCCAGTACTTC	CAWSLGLQETQYF
NA	NA	TRBV3-1/TRBV3-2	TRBJ1-3	TGTGCCAGCAGCCAAGCAAATTTCCCCATATATTTT	CASSQANFPIYF
once	TRBD1	TRBV19	TRBJ1-2	TGTGCCAGTATCCGACAGGGTAACTATGATGGCTACACCTTC	CASIRQGNYDGYTF
NA	NA	TRBV27	TRBJ2-3	TGTGCCAGCAGCCCCGGTGCGGGGCTCTGGACAGATACGCAGTATTTT	CASSPGAGLWTDTQYF
NA	NA	TRBV5-5	TRBJ2-5	TGTGCCAGCAGCTTTGGGACGGGGAGGGAGACCCAGTACTTC	CASSFGTGRETQYF
NA	TRBD2	TRBV6-4	TRBJ2-3	TGTGCCAGCAGTGACTCGATTGGGCTAGCGGGGGCGGATACGCAGTATTTT	CASSDSIGLAGADTQYF
few	NA	TRBV13	TRBJ1-2	TGTGCCAGCAGCTTAGGCCCCCTGAACTATGGCTACACCTTC	CASSLGPLNYGYTF
NA	NA	TRBV20-1	TRBJ2-3	TGCAGTGCTAGTCGGGGACTTAGCACAGATACGCAGTATTTT	CSASRGLSTDTQYF
NA	NA	TRBV7-8	TRBJ1-1	TGTGCCAGCAGCTTAACGGGGAACACTGAAGCTTTCTTT	CASSLTGNTEAFF
NA	TRBD1	TRBV28	TRBJ2-2	TGTGCCAGCAGTGTGACAGGGGAAAGCTCCGGGGAGCTGTTTTTT	CASSVTGESSGELFF
NA	TRBD2	TRBV7-8	TRBJ2-1	TGTGCCAGCAGCTGGGGGACTAGCGGGGCCTATGAGCAGTTCTTC	CASSWGTSGAYEQFF
NA	TRBD1	TRBV7-9	TRBJ1-1	TGTGCCAGCAGCCGACAGGGGGACACTGAAGCTTTCTTT	CASSRQGDTEAFF
once	NA	TRBV19	TRBJ1-1	TGTGCCAGTACCTCACCGGGACTACCCACCGCTGAAGCTTTCTTT	CASTSPGLPTAEAFF
NA	TRBD2	TRBV7-2	TRBJ2-7	TGTGCCAGCAGCCCTAGCGGGGGCGGCTATAACGAGCAGTACTTC	CASSPSGGGYNEQYF
once	NA	TRBV5-6	TRBJ2-5	TGTGCCAGCAGCTTCCGACTGCAAGAGACCCAGTACTTC	CASSFRLQETQYF
NA	NA	TRBV24-1	TRBJ2-2	TGTGCCTCGGGTAACCAGAACACCGGGGAGCTGTTTTTT	CASGNQNTGELFF
NA	NA	TRBV3-1/TRBV3-2	TRBJ2-5	TGTGCCAGCAGCTTGAGAGAGACCCAGTACTTC	CASSLRETQYF
NA	NA	TRBV5-4	TRBJ1-1	TGTGCCAGCAGCCAAGTGGGCAGGGGACCGAACACTGAAGCTTTCTTT	CASSQVGRGPNTEAFF
NA	NA	TRBV14	TRBJ2-2	TGTGCCAGCAGTCGTAACAGGGACACCGGGGAGCTGTTTTTT	CASSRNRDTGELFF
NA	NA	TRBV5-1	TRBJ2-7	TGCGCCAGCAGCTTGGGGACTACCCCTGGGTACGAGCAGTACTTC	CASSLGTTPGYEQYF
NA	TRBD1	TRBV27	TRBJ2-5	TGTGCCAGCAGTCCTCGACAGGGAACTCAAGAGACCCAGTACTTC	CASSPRQGTQETQYF
NA	TRBD1	TRBV15	TRBJ1-1	TGTGCCACCAGCGCGCTTGACAGGGCGAACACTGAAGCTTTCTTT	CATSALDRANTEAFF
NA	NA	TRBV6-5	TRBJ2-7	TGTGCCAGCAGGATCGGGCAGGGGCACTACGAGCAGTACTTC	CASRIGQGHYEQYF
NA	NA	TRBV4-1	TRBJ1-2	TGCGCCAGCAGCCAAGACGGGTCAGATGGCTACACCTTC	CASSQDGSDGYTF
NA	NA	TRBV6-5	TRBJ1-3	TGTGCCAGCAGTTACAGGGGAGGTACGGGAAACACCATATATTTT	CASSYRGGTGNTIYF
NA	NA	TRBV5-6	TRBJ2-3	TGTGCCAGCAGCTGGGACAAGCCGGGTGCTACGCAGTATTTT	CASSWDKPGATQYF
NA	NA	TRBV7-9	TRBJ1-3	TGTGCCAGCAGCTTACGCCCCGGGAGCTCTGGAAACACCATATATTTT	CASSLRPGSSGNTIYF
NA	NA	TRBV5-6	TRBJ1-5	TGTGCCAGCAGCTGGGGACTGGGGGGCAATCAGCCCCAGCATTTT	CASSWGLGGNQPQHF
NA	NA	TRBV9	TRBJ1-5	TGTGCCAGCAGCGTAGGGCACGATAGCAATCAGCCCCAGCATTTT	CASSVGHDSNQPQHF
NA	NA	TRBV2	TRBJ1-2	TGTGCCAGCGAGAGACAGAACTATGGCTACACCTTC	CASERQNYGYTF
NA	TRBD2	TRBV5-1	TRBJ2-7	TGCGCCAGCAGCTTGGTAGCGGGGGCCGGCTACGAGCAGTACTTC	CASSLVAGAGYEQYF
NA	TRBD1	TRBV2	TRBJ1-3	TGTGCCAGCAGTGCGGGACAGGGGGCCTCAAACACCATATATTTT	CASSAGQGASNTIYF
NA	TRBD1	TRBV24-1	TRBJ2-5	TGTGCCACCAGTGATCCCCTCCGGGACAGGCAAGAGACCCAGTACTTC	CATSDPLRDRQETQYF
few	TRBD1	TRBV9	TRBJ1-1	TGTGCCAGCAGCATCCGCTCGACAGGGAGGACTGAAGCTTTCTTT	CASSIRSTGRTEAFF
NA	TRBD1	TRBV10-3	TRBJ2-6	TGTGCCATCAGTGAGTCATCGTGGGGACAGGAAGGGCTCTCTGGGGCCAACGTCCTGACTTTC	CAISESSWGQEGLSGANVLTF
NA	NA	TRBV24-1	TRBJ1-2	TGTGCCACCAGTGATTGGCGAGGGGGAGTTTATGGCTACACCTTC	CATSDWRGGVYGYTF
NA	NA	TRBV19	TRBJ1-5	TGTGCCAGTAGTATAGGAGGTTCACAGCCCCAGCATTTT	CASSIGGSQPQHF
NA	NA	TRBV28	TRBJ1-2	TGTGCCAGCGATCGCGGGCAGAACCACTATGGCTACACCTTC	CASDRGQNHYGYTF
NA	NA	TRBV6-5	TRBJ2-2	TGTGCCAGTGCCCCAGGTCACACCGGGGAGCTGTTTTTT	CASAPGHTGELFF